One sample yielded the 15 T cell receptor beta chains listed below, sequenced in a study of molecular identifiers for immune sequencing clone quantification. TCRdb re-analysed the PCR reads in MiXCR, keeping a single row per CDR3 protein. The sample shows about 640,000 distinct CDR3 sequences, about 20% of them seen only once. Input material: naive CD8+ T cells from blood, with Jurkat cell RNA spiked in. Subset described: FACS-sorted CD8+CD4-CCR7+CD45RA+ naive T cells. All receptors come from a human donor in good health. Some libraries in this study had Jurkat cell RNA spiked in.

This clonotype occurred many times. J is TRBJ2-1 and V is TRBV28, with 9 bases identical to TRBD2. The CDR3 contains 17 residues. The germline V gene has CDR1 MDHEN and CDR2 SYDVKM. V lost 4 bases to trimming and J lost 0 bases; unmatched junction nucleotides: 7. The CDR3 DNA follows: TGTGCCAGCAGTTCACCTTATAGCGGGAGCTCCTACAATGAGCAGTTCTTC. It codes for CASSSPYSGSSYNEQFF.

This clonotype was counted a few times. The rearrangement links TRBV7-9 to TRBJ2-3; D may match TRBD1 or TRBD2 (5 bases each). The CDR3 is 14 residues long. Germline V gene sequence: CDR1 SEHNR, CDR2 FQNEAQ (reference sequence). Trimming removed 7 bases from V and 0 bases from J, with 11 bases in between. The CDR3, as DNA: TGTGCCAGCATCCGGGGCCTTAGCACAGATACGCAGTATTTT. Its protein is CASIRGLSTDTQYF.

This clonotype has at least ten counts. The chain combines TRBV30 with TRBJ2-3; 9 nucleotides match TRBD2. V shed 8 bases and J 2 bases; nucleotides not matched to a gene: 5. The V gene's germline CDR1 is GTSNPN and CDR2 SVGIG (reference sequence). This CDR3 region has 13 residues. The CDR3 spells CAESGGLTDTQYF. Written as DNA, the CDR3 is TGTGCCGAGAGCGGGGGGCTCACAGATACGCAGTATTTT. Full variable domain (outside the CDR3, taken from reference TRBV30 and TRBJ2-3): SQTIHQWPATLVQPVGSPLSLECTVEGTSNPNLYWYRQAAGRGLQLLFYSVGIGQISSEVPQNLSASRPQDRQFILSSKKLLLSDSGFYLCAESGGLTDTQYFGPGTRLTVL.

A remark on this clonotype: Given a much more abundant clone one base away, this may be a read error. The CDR3 ends on some other residue instead of the conserved phenylalanine or tryptophan, so this is likely a read error. V and J are TRBV5-1 and TRBJ2-5; TRBD1 agrees at 11 bases. With 4 bases clipped from V and 2 bases from J, the junction kept 7 bases outside the gene matches. The CDR3 length is 16 residues. Germline V gene sequence: CDR1 SGHRS, CDR2 YFSETQ. In DNA, the CDR3 is TGCGCCAGCAGCCCCTGGGACAGGGGGAGTCAAGAGACCCAGTACCTC. Protein product: CASSPWDRGSQETQYL.

The J gene is TRBJ1-5, the V gene TRBV7-9; unclear D gene. The CDR3 has 15 amino acids. From germline, CDR1 is SEHNR and CDR2 FQNEAQ (reference sequence). V was pared by 5 bases and J by 7 bases, with 18 bases between. The CDR3 nucleotides are TGTGCCAGCAGCCAGGAACCCGAGGCTTGGCAGCCCCAGCATTTT. This codes for CASSQEPEAWQPQHF.

This clonotype was counted many times. This chain joins TRBV5-6 and TRBJ2-5; 9 bases map to TRBD1. V trimming: 5 bases; J trimming: 7 bases; junction bases outside the gene matches: 0. This CDR3 region has 11 residues. Germline V lookup: CDR1 SGHDT, CDR2 YYEEEE. This CDR3 is CASRGQGTQYF. The CDR3 DNA sequence: TGTGCCAGCAGGGGACAGGGGACCCAGTACTTC. Combining the CDR3 with reference TRBV5-6 and TRBJ2-5 gives the whole variable domain DAGVTQSPTHLIKTRGQQVTLRCSPKSGHDTVSWYQQALGQGPQFIFQYYEEEERQRGNFPDRFSGHQFPNYSSELNVNALLLGDSALYLCASRGQGTQYFGPGTRLLVL.

This clonotype was observed many times. The chain joins TRBV4-1 to TRBJ2-4; 8 nucleotides align to TRBD2. CDR1 MGHRA and CDR2 YSYEKL come from the germline V gene. The J segment lost 9 bases and the V segment lost 3 bases, leaving 16 bases of the junction unmatched. This CDR3 has 17 residues. DNA for the CDR3: TGCGCCAGCAGCCAGGACGGTAGCGGGACCCCTCACGGCATTCAGTACTTC. Encoded protein: CASSQDGSGTPHGIQYF.

A word on this clonotype: One base away lies a much larger clone, so this may be a sequencing read error. V and J are TRBV7-2 and TRBJ1-5, with unresolved D. V was clipped by 3 bases and J by 0 bases, with 6 bases between them. CDR3 length equals 14 residues. Germline V gives CDR1 SGHTA, CDR2 FQGNSA. CDR3 residues: CASSFGNSNQPQHF. The CDR3 DNA reads as TGTGCCAGCAGCTTTGGGAATAGCAATCAGCCCCAGCATTTT. The entire variable domain, with the rest obtained from reference TRBV7-2 and TRBJ1-5, is as follows: GAGVSQSPSNKVTEKGKDVELRCDPISGHTALYWYRQSLGQGLEFLIYFQGNSAPDKSGLPSDRFSAERTGGSVSTLTIQRTQQEDSAVYLCASSFGNSNQPQHFGDGTRLSIL.

This clonotype has more than one count but fewer than ten. The gene calls are TRBV27 and TRBJ2-7; 9 bases line up with TRBD2. The CDR3 totals 15 residues. CDR1 is MNHEY, CDR2 SMNVEV, per germline (reference sequence). With 6 bases clipped from V and 2 bases from J, the junction kept 8 bases outside the gene matches. Here the CDR3 reads CASRFRAGGTYEQYF. CDR3 in DNA: TGTGCCAGCAGGTTTAGAGCGGGAGGAACCTACGAGCAGTACTTC.

This clonotype was seen ten or more times. J is TRBJ2-5 and V is TRBV7-9, with D perhaps TRBD2 (6 bases). CDR3 size: 14 residues. V was cut by 4 bases and J by 7 bases, with 16 bases left in between. Germline V gene lookup returns CDR1 SEHNR and CDR2 FQNEAQ (reference sequence). CDR3 region: CASSSLGGAGTQYF. As DNA, the CDR3 is TGTGCCAGCAGCTCCCTTGGGGGAGCGGGGACCCAGTACTTC.

This clonotype was recorded at least ten times. The rearrangement links TRBV3-1 to TRBJ2-2; no clear D. Germline V gene lookup returns CDR1 LGHDT and CDR2 YNNKEL (reference sequence). The ends were cut back, 5 bases at V and 1 base at J, with 8 bases in the middle. This CDR3 contains 14 residues. CDR3 nucleotide sequence: TGTGCCAGCAGCGGAAACAGGAACACCGGGGAGCTGTTTTTT. Translated: CASSGNRNTGELFF.

This clonotype was seen many times. The rearrangement uses TRBV19 and TRBJ1-1; D might be TRBD1 (6 bases). CDR1 LNHDA and CDR2 SQIVND come from the germline V gene (reference sequence). V dropped 4 bases and J dropped 1 base, with 16 bases sitting between them. This CDR3 region has 16 residues. CDR3 coding DNA: TGTGCCAGTAGTAGCCGACAGGAACGCTCGAACACTGAAGCTTTCTTT. Amino acids: CASSSRQERSNTEAFF.

This clonotype was counted a single time. Being one base from a much bigger clone, this may be a read error. The J gene is TRBJ1-5, the V gene TRBV7-9; 7 bases map to TRBD1. Germline lookup yields CDR1 SEHNR and CDR2 FQNEAQ (reference sequence). The CDR3 consists of 17 residues. As DNA, the CDR3 is TGTGCCAGCGGCTTCAGCGGGCAGGGGGTCAGCAATCAGCCCCAGCATTTT. Translating it yields CASGFSGQGVSNQPQHF.

Notes on this clonotype: A single base separates this from a much larger clone, so it may be a read error. The rearrangement uses TRBV6-5 and TRBJ1-2; D unresolved. CDR1 is MNHEY and CDR2 is SVGAGI in the germline V gene. V lost 3 bases and J 8 bases, leaving 10 bases between the germline ends. The CDR3 extends over 12 amino acids. The CDR3 here is CASSYKEGGYTF. CDR3 DNA sequence: TGTGCCAGCAGTTATAAGGAAGGCGGCTACACCTTC.

This clonotype appeared many times. This chain uses TRBV27 with TRBJ1-1, with D possibly matching TRBD1 (5 bases). This CDR3 comprises 13 residues. The germline V gene encodes CDR1 MNHEY and CDR2 SMNVEV (reference sequence). Trimming took 4 bases from V and 3 from J, leaving 9 bases between them. The DNA for the CDR3 is TGTGCCAGCAGTTGGGGGAAGGACACTGAAGCTTTCTTT. Protein sequence: CASSWGKDTEAFF.